The 26 T cell receptor beta chains below all came from one sample that was sequenced in a study of graft-versus-host responses after intestinal transplantation. Data came from immunoSEQ multiplex PCR; TCRdb stores just in-frame clones and leaves some out. The top ten hold roughly 2% of the sample, which has 15,000 to 20,000 clones, approximately 80% seen once. The specimen comprised PBMCs, sampled 14 days after transplant. The receptor set was obtained from a human patient who received an intestinal transplant, so some T cells may come from the graft donor.

The chain recombines TRBV19 with TRBJ1-5; a possible D gene is TRBD1 (5 bases). Trimming took 1 base from V and 6 from J, leaving 13 bases between them. CDR3 size: 15 residues. Germline V gives CDR1 LNHDA, CDR2 SQIVND (reference sequence). CDR3 in DNA: TGTGCCAGTAGTATAGCCGGGGGAGAGAGTCAGCCCCAGCATTTT. Amino acids: CASSIAGGESQPQHF.

This sequence joins TRBV19 and TRBJ1-2; 9 nucleotides match TRBD1. J gave up 3 bases and V 5 bases, and 7 bases lay outside the gene matches. The CDR3 spans 15 residues. Per germline, CDR1 LNHDA and CDR2 SQIVND (reference sequence). The CDR3 is CASSAPRDRDYGYTF. Here the CDR3 DNA reads TGTGCCAGTAGTGCTCCCCGGGACAGGGACTATGGCTACACCTTC.

This chain joins TRBV30 and TRBJ2-1, with 9 bases fitting TRBD1. Germline V gene lookup returns CDR1 GTSNPN and CDR2 SVGIG (reference sequence). The CDR3 runs to 14 residues. Germline trimming cut 1 base from V and 7 bases from J; bases unmatched to any gene: 5. The CDR3 reads CAWSEGQGLNEQFF. As DNA, the CDR3 is TGTGCCTGGAGTGAGGGACAGGGATTAAATGAGCAGTTCTTC.

The chain carries TRBV7-6 and TRBJ1-5; D might be TRBD1 (6 bases). Germline assignment: CDR1 SGHVS and CDR2 FNYEAQ. Trimming removed 1 base at V and 0 bases at J, with 16 bases between. The CDR3 is 18 residues long. DNA for the CDR3: TGTGCCAGCAGCTTAGAGGCGGGGGGGCCCGATAGCAATCAGCCCCAGCATTTT. As protein: CASSLEAGGPDSNQPQHF.

The CDR3 is CATSRGGAWGAQYSYEQYF. The CDR3 DNA reads TGTGCCACCAGCAGAGGTGGGGCTTGGGGGGCCCAATACTCCTACGAGCAGTACTTC. J is TRBJ2-7 and V is TRBV15; either TRBD1 or TRBD2 may fit D (6 bases each). Germline V gives CDR1 LNHNV, CDR2 YYDKDF (reference sequence). V was shortened by 1 base and J by 0 bases, with 22 bases between the two germline ends. The CDR3 has 19 residues. Together with reference TRBV15 and TRBJ2-7, the CDR3 gives the full variable domain: DAMVIQNPRYQVTQFGKPVTLSCSQTLNHNVMYWYQQKSSQAPKLLFHYYDKDFNNEADTPDNFQSRRPNTSFCFLDIRSPGLGDTAMYLCATSRGGAWGAQYSYEQYFGPGTRLTVT.

The chain uses TRBV15 and TRBJ1-5; unclear D gene. From germline, CDR1 is LNHNV and CDR2 YYDKDF (reference sequence). This CDR3 region has 14 residues. The V end was cut by 6 bases, the J end by 7 bases, with 16 bases between. CDR3 region: CATSSTPREQPQHF. The CDR3 nucleotides are TGTGCCACCAGTTCCACCCCCCGCGAACAGCCCCAGCATTTT.

This clone appeared once. V usage is TRBV6-1 and J usage is TRBJ1-2; 7 bases match TRBD1. This CDR3 has 15 amino acids. With V trimmed by 5 bases and J by 3 bases, 9 bases remained unmatched. Germline V gene lookup returns CDR1 MNHNS and CDR2 SASEGT. The CDR3 DNA reads TGTGCCAGCAGTTCCGACAGGGCGGGATACTATGGCTACACCTTC. Amino acid sequence: CASSSDRAGYYGYTF.

The J gene is TRBJ1-1, the V gene TRBV6-6; 9 positions match TRBD1. V lost 11 bases and J lost 1; bases outside the gene matches: 5. This CDR3 comprises 13 residues. Germline-derived CDR1 and CDR2 are MNHNY and SVGAGI (reference sequence). The CDR3 protein is CAALQGANTEAFF. The CDR3, as DNA: TGTGCCGCGCTACAGGGGGCGAACACTGAAGCTTTCTTT.

The V gene is TRBV10-2, the J gene TRBJ1-2, with 8 bases matching TRBD1. The J segment lost 8 bases and the V segment lost 2 bases, leaving 10 bases of the junction unmatched. The CDR3 contains 15 residues. Germline V gene lookup returns CDR1 WSHSY and CDR2 SAAADI. CDR3 nucleotide sequence: TGCGCCAGCAGTGAGCAGAGCCAGGGGGCGAGGGGCTACACCTTC. Amino acids: CASSEQSQGARGYTF.

The V gene is TRBV6-1, the J gene TRBJ2-5; tentative D call: TRBD1 (6 bases). V was trimmed by 5 bases and J by 4 bases, leaving 11 bases between them. CDR1 MNHNS and CDR2 SASEGT come from the germline V gene. The CDR3 loop spans 13 amino acids. The CDR3 loop reads CASSSVGGETQYF. The CDR3 bases are TGTGCCAGCAGTTCGGTAGGGGGAGAGACCCAGTACTTC.

The rearrangement links TRBV11-2 to TRBJ2-3; 10 bases are a match to TRBD2. This CDR3 spans 16 amino acids. The V and J ends lost 5 bases and 5 bases, in that order; junction bases with no gene match: 10. Germline-derived CDR1 and CDR2 are SGHAT and FQNNGV. This chain's CDR3 is CASSTEREGQKDTQYF. The DNA of the CDR3 is TGTGCCAGCAGCACGGAGCGGGAGGGCCAAAAAGATACGCAGTATTTT.

The rearrangement links TRBV12-1 to TRBJ2-5; the table's TRBD2 call for D was not verified on the DNA. TRBV12-1 is tagged as a pseudogene. This CDR3 region has 16 residues. CDR3 region: CASIPRGGGYQETQYF. For the CDR3, the DNA is TGTGCCAGCATCCCCCGGGGCGGGGGGTACCAAGAGACCCAGTACTTC.

The chain has TRBV6-5 and TRBJ2-7; the D is unclear. Germline assignment: CDR1 MNHEY and CDR2 SVGAGI. V gave up 8 bases and J gave up 5 bases, with 10 bases separating them. The CDR3 spans 11 residues. In nucleotides, the CDR3 is TGTGCCAGCTCGATCGGCAACGAGCAGTACTTC. Its protein product is CASSIGNEQYF.

The J gene is TRBJ2-5, the V gene TRBV11-2; 9 bases align to TRBD2. V gave up 1 base and J gave up 1 base; unmatched junction bases: 13. CDR3 length equals 19 residues. CDR1 and CDR2 from the germline V gene are SGHAT and FQNNGV. CDR3 bases: TGTGCCAGCAGCTTAGCCCCTTCGGGAGCGGGGGGTTCCCAAGAGACCCAGTACTTC. The encoded protein is CASSLAPSGAGGSQETQYF.

The gene calls are TRBV4-2 and TRBJ2-1; no reliable D call. The V and J ends lost 0 bases and 0 bases respectively, with 3 bases between them. CDR1 is LGHNA and CDR2 is YNFKEQ in the germline V gene. There are 14 residues in the CDR3. The CDR3 sequence is CASSQEHSYNEQFF. CDR3 DNA: TGTGCCAGCAGCCAAGAGCACTCCTACAATGAGCAGTTCTTC.

By proportion, this clone is large (0.1 to 1%). The CDR3 nucleotides read TGTGCCAGCAGTTCCCGGGGGGCGGGAGAGACCCAGTACTTC. It is translated as CASSSRGAGETQYF. This rearrangement joins TRBV6-6 to TRBJ2-5; D perhaps matches TRBD2 (7 bases). CDR1 is MNHNY, CDR2 SVGAGI, per germline (reference sequence). The length of the CDR3 is 14 residues. V gave up 4 bases and J gave up 4 bases, with 13 bases separating them.

The J gene is TRBJ2-1, the V gene TRBV5-5, with D unclear. Germline V gene sequence: CDR1 SGHKS, CDR2 YYEKEE (reference sequence). The CDR3 runs 18 residues. V was cut by 0 bases and J by 4 bases, with 20 bases left in between. CDR3: CASSLALPVWLDYNEQFF. CDR3 DNA: TGTGCCAGCAGCTTGGCTCTCCCGGTCTGGCTAGATTACAATGAGCAGTTCTTC.

The chain recombines TRBV2 with TRBJ2-3, with D hard to call. The CDR3 is made up of 15 amino acids. The ends were cut back, 3 bases at V and 0 bases at J, with 10 bases in the middle. Germline CDR1 reads SNHLY; CDR2 reads FYNNEI. CDR3 region: CASSENSPSTDTQYF. The CDR3 DNA reads as TGTGCCAGCAGTGAGAACTCGCCTAGCACAGATACGCAGTATTTT.

This chain connects TRBV23-1 to TRBJ2-1; 8 bases match TRBD2. TRBV23-1 is an ORF; its function is uncertain. CDR3 length: 14 residues. V lost 5 bases and J lost 7; bases outside the gene matches: 7. CDR3 DNA sequence: TGCGCCAGCAGTAGGGCAGCGGGAGTAAATGAGCAGTTCTTC. It translates to CASSRAAGVNEQFF.

V and J are TRBV14 and TRBJ2-3; TRBD2 matches 10 bases. The V segment lost 4 bases and the J segment 3 bases; nucleotides outside the gene matches: 7. Germline CDR1 reads SGHDN; CDR2 reads FVKESK. The CDR3 runs 16 residues. The CDR3 region is CASSPRTSGETDTQYF. The CDR3 DNA is TGTGCCAGCAGCCCCCGAACTAGCGGGGAAACAGATACGCAGTATTTT.

This chain links TRBV6-6 with TRBJ1-2, with D tentatively TRBD1 (5 bases). V lost 7 bases and J 5 bases, leaving 14 bases between the germline ends. The length of the CDR3 is 13 residues. Germline V gene data show CDR1 as MNHNY and CDR2 as SVGAGI (reference sequence). CDR3 residues: CASTRMDIYGYTF. For the CDR3, the DNA is TGTGCCAGCACTCGCATGGACATTTATGGCTACACCTTC.

This chain's CDR3 is CASSLGPLDTGNTIYF. Written as DNA, the CDR3 is TGTGCCAGCAGCTTAGGTCCACTCGACACTGGAAACACCATATATTTT. The rearrangement links TRBV13 to TRBJ1-3, with D unresolved. This CDR3 is 16 amino acids long. Germline CDR1 is PRHDT and CDR2 is FYEKMQ (reference sequence). The V end was cut by 0 bases, the J end by 2 bases, with 11 bases between.

The genes are TRBV15 and TRBJ2-5, with D perhaps TRBD1 or TRBD2 (6 bases each). Deletions cut 7 bases from V and 1 base from J, with 19 bases between. The CDR3 totals 16 residues. The germline V gene has CDR1 LNHNV and CDR2 YYDKDF (reference sequence). Here the CDR3 DNA reads TGTGCCACCACTTTAAGGAGGGGGGCAGGCCAAGAGACCCAGTACTTC. This gives the protein CATTLRRGAGQETQYF. The whole variable domain, remainder taken from reference TRBV15 and TRBJ2-5, is DAMVIQNPRYQVTQFGKPVTLSCSQTLNHNVMYWYQQKSSQAPKLLFHYYDKDFNNEADTPDNFQSRRPNTSFCFLDIRSPGLGDTAMYLCATTLRRGAGQETQYFGPGTRLLVL.

The chain carries TRBV4-1 and TRBJ2-5; TRBD2 might be the D (6 bases). The ends were cut back, 1 base at V and 14 bases at J, with 17 bases in the middle. CDR3 length equals 13 residues. Germline values: CDR1 MGHRA, CDR2 YSYEKL. CDR3 sequence: CASSQGDGRGFYF. In DNA, the CDR3 is TGCGCCAGCAGCCAAGGCGACGGGAGAGGTTTCTACTTC.

To note about this clone: Compared with germline, one end of the junction differs, possibly owing to a read error. The same CDR3 arises from other DNA sequences in this sample as well. The chain uses TRBV28 and TRBJ2-7, with 9 positions matching TRBD1. The length of the CDR3 is 14 residues. Germline CDR1 is MDHEN and CDR2 is SYDVKM. CDR3 DNA sequence: TGCGCCAGCAGAATCGGGACAGGGACCTACGAGCAGTACTTC. As protein: CASRIGTGTYEQYF.

This rearrangement joins TRBV5-4 to TRBJ1-2, with D tentatively TRBD1 (5 bases). Germline CDR1 SGHNT, CDR2 YYREEE (reference sequence). The CDR3 is 14 amino acids. Trimming left V 4 bases short and J 2 bases short, with 12 bases between. CDR3: CASSPFRGNYGYTF. DNA of the CDR3: TGTGCCAGCAGCCCGTTCCGGGGGAACTATGGCTACACCTTC.